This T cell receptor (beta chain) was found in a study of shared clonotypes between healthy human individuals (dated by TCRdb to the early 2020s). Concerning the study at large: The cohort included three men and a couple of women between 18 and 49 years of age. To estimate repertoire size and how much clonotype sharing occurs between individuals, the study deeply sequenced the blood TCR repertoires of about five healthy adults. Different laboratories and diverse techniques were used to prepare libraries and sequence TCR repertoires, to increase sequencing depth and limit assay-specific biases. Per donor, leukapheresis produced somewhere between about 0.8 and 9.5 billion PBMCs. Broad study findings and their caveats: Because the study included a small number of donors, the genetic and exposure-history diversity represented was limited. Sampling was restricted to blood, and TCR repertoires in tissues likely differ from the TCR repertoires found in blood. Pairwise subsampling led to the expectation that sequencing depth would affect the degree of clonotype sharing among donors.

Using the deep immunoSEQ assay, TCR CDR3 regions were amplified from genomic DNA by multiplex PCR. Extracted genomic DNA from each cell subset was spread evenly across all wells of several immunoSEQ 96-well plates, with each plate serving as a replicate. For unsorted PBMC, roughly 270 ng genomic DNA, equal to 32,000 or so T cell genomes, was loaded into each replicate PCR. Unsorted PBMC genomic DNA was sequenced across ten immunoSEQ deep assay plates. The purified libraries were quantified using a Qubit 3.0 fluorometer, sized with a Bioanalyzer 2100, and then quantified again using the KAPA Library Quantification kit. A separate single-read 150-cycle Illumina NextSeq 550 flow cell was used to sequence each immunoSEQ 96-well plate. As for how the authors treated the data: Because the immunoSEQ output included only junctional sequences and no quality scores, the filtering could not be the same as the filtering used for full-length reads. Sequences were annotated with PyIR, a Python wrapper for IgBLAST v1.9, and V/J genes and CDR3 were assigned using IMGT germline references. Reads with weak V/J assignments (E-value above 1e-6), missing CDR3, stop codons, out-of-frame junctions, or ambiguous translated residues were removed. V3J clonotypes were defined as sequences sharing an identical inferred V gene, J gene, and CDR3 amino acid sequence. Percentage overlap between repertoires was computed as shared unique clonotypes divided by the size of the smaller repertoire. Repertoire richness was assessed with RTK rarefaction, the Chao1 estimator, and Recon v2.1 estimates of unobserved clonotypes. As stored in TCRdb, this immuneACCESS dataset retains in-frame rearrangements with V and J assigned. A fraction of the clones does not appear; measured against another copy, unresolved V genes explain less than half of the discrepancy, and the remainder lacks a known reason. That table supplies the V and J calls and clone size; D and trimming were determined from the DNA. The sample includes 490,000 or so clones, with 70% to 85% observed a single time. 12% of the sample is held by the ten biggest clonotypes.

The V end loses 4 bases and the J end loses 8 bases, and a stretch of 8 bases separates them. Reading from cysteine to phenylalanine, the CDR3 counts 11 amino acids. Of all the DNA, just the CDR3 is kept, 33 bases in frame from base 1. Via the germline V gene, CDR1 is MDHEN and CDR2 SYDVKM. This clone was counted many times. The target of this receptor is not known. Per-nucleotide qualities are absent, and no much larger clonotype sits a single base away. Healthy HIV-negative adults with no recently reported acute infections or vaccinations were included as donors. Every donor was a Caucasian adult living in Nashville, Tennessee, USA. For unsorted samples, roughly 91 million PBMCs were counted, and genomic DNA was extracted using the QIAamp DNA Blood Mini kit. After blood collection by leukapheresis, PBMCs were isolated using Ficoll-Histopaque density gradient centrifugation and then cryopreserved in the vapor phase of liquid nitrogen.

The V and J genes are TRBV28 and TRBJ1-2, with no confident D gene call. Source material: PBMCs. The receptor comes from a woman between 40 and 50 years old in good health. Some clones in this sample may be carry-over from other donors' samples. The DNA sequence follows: TGTGCCAGCAGTTACGCGGAGGGCTACACCTTC. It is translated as CASSYAEGYTF.